The 16 T cell receptor beta chains below come from one sample, sequenced in a study of T cells in localized non-small cell lung cancer. Sequencing was performed with immunoSEQ multiplex PCR; in TCRdb, only in-frame clones are kept and a portion is missing. The sample contains approximately 65,000 clones, roughly 80% of which appear only once. Specimen: PBMCs, collected before any cancer treatment. The receptors were gathered from a man between 40 and 69 years old with stage II lung adenocarcinoma.

The chain employs TRBV15 and TRBJ1-1, with TRBD1 matching over 8 bases. Germline assignment: CDR1 LNHNV and CDR2 YYDKDF (reference sequence). Trimming at V came to 5 bases and at J to 6 bases, leaving 5 bases not matched to a gene. The CDR3 has 13 amino acids. The CDR3 nucleotides read TGTGCCACCAGCCTGGGACAGGAGTCTGAAGCTTTCTTT. It specifies CATSLGQESEAFF.

The V call is TRBV27, the J call TRBJ2-2, with 11 bases that match TRBD2. CDR1 is MNHEY and CDR2 is SMNVEV in the germline V gene (reference sequence). This CDR3 spans 21 amino acids. V lost 3 bases, J lost 6 bases, and 21 bases stayed unmatched. CDR3 nucleotides: TGTGCCAGCAGTTTCCCATCGCCACTAGCGGGAGTGTCTAACGTGGCCGGGGAGCTGTTTTTT. Its protein product is CASSFPSPLAGVSNVAGELFF.

CDR3 residues: CASSLGRIRDEQYF. The DNA for the CDR3 is TGTGCCAGCAGCTTGGGGCGGATCCGGGACGAGCAGTACTTC. J is TRBJ2-7 and V is TRBV5-4; D uncertain. CDR1 and CDR2 from the germline V gene are SGHNT and YYREEE (reference sequence). CDR3 length equals 14 residues. Between the trimmed V and J ends, which lost 0 bases and 5 bases, there was a span of 12 bases.

The J gene is TRBJ2-2, the V gene TRBV9, with a weak D call TRBD1 (6 bases). The CDR3 totals 14 residues. From germline, CDR1 is SGDLS and CDR2 YYNGEE. The germline V and J ends were trimmed by 0 bases and 7 bases, with 10 bases remaining between them. The CDR3 sequence is CASSVAGVGGELFF. The DNA of the CDR3 is TGTGCCAGCAGCGTAGCAGGGGTTGGCGGGGAGCTGTTTTTT.

The chain employs TRBV7-8 and TRBJ2-1; D assignment may be TRBD1 or TRBD2 (6 bases each). CDR1 is SGHVS, CDR2 FQNEAQ, per germline. The V end was cut by 0 bases, the J end by 3 bases, with 18 bases between. The length of the CDR3 is 18 residues. The DNA for the CDR3 is TGTGCCAGCAGCTTAGCGCGAGGAGGGGGTAGGTTCTACAATGAGCAGTTCTTC. Translated, it gives CASSLARGGGRFYNEQFF. Full variable domain (rest looked up from reference TRBV7-8 and TRBJ2-1): GAGVSQSPRYKVAKRGQDVALRCDPISGHVSLFWYQQALGQGPEFLTYFQNEAQLDKSGLPSDRFFAERPEGSVSTLKIQRTQQEDSAVYLCASSLARGGGRFYNEQFFGPGTRLTVL.

The J gene is TRBJ1-1, the V gene TRBV9; a weak D match, TRBD1 (5 bases). Deletions cut 3 bases from V and 6 bases from J, with 12 bases between. The germline CDR1 and CDR2 sequences are SGDLS and YYNGEE. CDR3 length: 13 amino acids. The CDR3 here is CASSAPGDAEAFF. CDR3 bases: TGTGCCAGCAGCGCCCCGGGGGACGCTGAAGCTTTCTTT.

The J gene is TRBJ2-1, the V gene TRBV19; possible D gene TRBD1, 6 bases. CDR3 length: 12 amino acids. Between the trimmed V and J ends, which lost 4 bases and 6 bases, there was a span of 7 bases. The V gene's germline CDR1 is LNHDA and CDR2 SQIVND (reference sequence). CDR3 amino acids: CASSRGLNEQFF. The CDR3 nucleotides are TGTGCCAGTAGTAGGGGGCTCAATGAGCAGTTCTTC.

The chain recombines TRBV21-1 with TRBJ1-2. TRBV21-1 is an annotated pseudogene. This CDR3 is 13 amino acids long. CDR3 residues: CASSTRGGHGYTF. The CDR3 nucleotides are TGTGCCAGCAGCACACGGGGGGGGCATGGCTACACCTTC.

A single count supports this clone. The chain combines TRBV27 with TRBJ2-1; 12 bases map to TRBD2. The CDR3 covers 15 residues. Germline CDR1 is MNHEY and CDR2 is SMNVEV (reference sequence). V gave up 5 bases and J gave up 7 bases; unmatched junction bases: 6. The CDR3 spells CASSIGLAGINEQFF. The CDR3 DNA follows: TGTGCCAGCAGTATCGGACTAGCGGGAATTAATGAGCAGTTCTTC.

DNA for the CDR3: TGTGCCAGCAGCAAAGGAGGCACAGATACGCAGTATTTT. It codes for CASSKGGTDTQYF. The chain couples TRBV21-1 to TRBJ2-3; the table gives TRBD2 as D, unverified against the DNA. TRBV21-1 has pseudogene status. The CDR3 has 13 residues.

The rearrangement joins TRBV29-1 to TRBJ1-2; perhaps TRBD1 as D (6 bases). The CDR3 is 13 residues long. V lost 4 bases and J 6 bases, leaving 15 bases between the germline ends. From germline, CDR1 is SQVTM and CDR2 ANQGSEA. CDR3 sequence reads: CSVALGTLDGYTF. CDR3 nucleotide sequence: TGCAGCGTTGCCTTAGGGACACTGGATGGCTACACCTTC.

The V and J genes are TRBV11-3 and TRBJ2-7, with D unclear. V was clipped by 0 bases and J by 4 bases, with 10 bases between them. This CDR3 comprises 14 residues. The germline V gene encodes CDR1 SGHNT and CDR2 YENEEA. CDR3 nucleotides: TGTGCCAGCAGCTTAGAAAGGTTAGGTTACGAGCAGTACTTC. This gives the protein CASSLERLGYEQYF.

This sequence joins TRBV2 and TRBJ2-4; TRBD2 aligns across 10 bases. CDR3 length equals 18 residues. Germline V gene data show CDR1 as SNHLY and CDR2 as FYNNEI. With 4 bases clipped from V and 1 base from J, the junction kept 10 bases outside the gene matches. The CDR3 DNA sequence: TGTGCCAGCAGTGTGAGCCTAGCGGGAGAGGTTGCCAAAAACATTCAGTACTTC. Translated: CASSVSLAGEVAKNIQYF.

The rearrangement links TRBV6-1 to TRBJ1-1, with D perhaps TRBD1 (5 bases). The germline V and J ends were trimmed by 3 bases and 10 bases, with 15 bases remaining between them. Germline V CDR1 and CDR2: MNHNS, SASEGT. This CDR3 comprises 13 residues. CDR3 nucleotide sequence: TGTGCCAGCAGTGACAGGGTAATAAACCGAGCTTTCTTT. Encoded protein: CASSDRVINRAFF.

As DNA, the CDR3 is TGTGCCAGCAGCTTAGAGCCGAGGACTGAAGCTTTCTTT. Translating it yields CASSLEPRTEAFF. V and J are TRBV7-6 and TRBJ1-1; D remains ambiguous. Per the germline V gene, CDR1 is SGHVS and CDR2 is FNYEAQ. V lost 1 base, J lost 5 bases, and 8 bases lay in between. The CDR3 consists of 13 residues.

The chain is built from TRBV9 and TRBJ1-3; tentative D call: TRBD1 (6 bases). From germline, CDR1 is SGDLS and CDR2 YYNGEE. Deletions cut 0 bases from V and 0 bases from J, with 7 bases between. The CDR3 is made up of 15 amino acids. This chain's CDR3 is CASSVGGGSGNTIYF. CDR3 DNA sequence: TGTGCCAGCAGCGTAGGAGGGGGCTCTGGAAACACCATATATTTT.